This T cell receptor (beta chain) originates from a study of CD8 T cells in ankylosing spondylitis. The study's findings and limits: Several highly homologous variants made up a TCR beta motif, and this motif appeared characteristic of ankylosing spondylitis blood. Disease-associated clones were reportedly significantly overrepresented in matched ankylosing spondylitis synovial fluid. A CD8+ phenotype characterized the disease-linked clones, which were relatively rare in peripheral blood. Some of the motif variants had earlier been found in reactive arthritis patients' fluid and blood.

Comment on this clonotype: As yet, its antigen is unknown.

CDR1 and CDR2 (germline): SQVTM, ANQGSEA. The CDR3 runs 14 residues. The V and J ends lost 4 bases and 6 bases, in that order; junction bases with no gene match: 8. Researchers built TCR beta libraries using quantitative 5'-RACE with molecular barcodes. TCRdb recomputed calls from the 5' RACE reads with MiXCR, one row per CDR3 protein. This sample has 470,000 or so distinct CDR3 sequences, with approximately 26% found just once. The sequenced sample consisted of blood, either unsorted or a sorted T cell fraction (not recorded which). J is TRBJ2-3 and V is TRBV29-1; 9 nucleotides agree with TRBD2. This clonotype was obtained from a male donor with ankylosing spondylitis. CDR3 sequence reads: CSVVAGVGGDTQYF. The CDR3 DNA is TGCAGCGTTGTAGCGGGAGTGGGGGGCGATACGCAGTATTTT.